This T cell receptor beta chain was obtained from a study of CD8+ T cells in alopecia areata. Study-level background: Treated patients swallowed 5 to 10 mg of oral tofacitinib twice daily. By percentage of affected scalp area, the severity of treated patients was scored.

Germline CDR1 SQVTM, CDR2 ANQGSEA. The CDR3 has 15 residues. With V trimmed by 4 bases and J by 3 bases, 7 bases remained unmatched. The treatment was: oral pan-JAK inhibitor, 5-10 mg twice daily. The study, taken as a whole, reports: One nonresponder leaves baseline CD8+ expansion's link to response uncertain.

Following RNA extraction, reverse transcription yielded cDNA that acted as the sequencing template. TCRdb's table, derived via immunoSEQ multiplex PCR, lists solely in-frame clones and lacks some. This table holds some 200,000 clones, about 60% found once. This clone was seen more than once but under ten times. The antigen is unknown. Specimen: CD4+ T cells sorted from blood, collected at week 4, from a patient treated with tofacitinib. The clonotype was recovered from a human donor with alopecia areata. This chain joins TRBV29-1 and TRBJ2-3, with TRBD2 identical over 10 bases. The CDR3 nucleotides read TGCAGCGTTGGGTTAAGCGGGGGGGCAACAGATACGCAGTATTTT. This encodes CSVGLSGGATDTQYF.